The 20 T cell receptor beta chains listed next were all sequenced from one sample in a study of CD8 T cells in Susac syndrome. cDNA came from about 0.51 to 1 ug RNA primed by random hexamers. One entry per CDR3 protein, called by TCRdb with MiXCR from the immunoSEQ multiplex PCR reads. The table has roughly 130,000 distinct CDR3 sequences, about 94% seen once. The specimen sequenced was CD4+ T cells from PBMCs. Receptor source: a human donor with multiple sclerosis.

The rearrangement links TRBV20-1 to TRBJ2-2; 11 nucleotides agree with TRBD2. V was clipped by 0 bases and J by 6 bases; unmatched bases: 0. There are 14 residues in the CDR3. CDR1 and CDR2 from the germline V gene are DFQATT and SNEGSKA (reference sequence). This CDR3 is CSARELAGAGELFF. CDR3 bases: TGCAGTGCTAGAGAACTAGCGGGAGCCGGGGAGCTGTTTTTT.

The chain combines TRBV5-1 with TRBJ1-5, with D possibly being TRBD1 (6 bases). Germline V gene data show CDR1 as SGHRS and CDR2 as YFSETQ. Trimming left V 4 bases short and J 7 bases short, with 15 bases between. The CDR3 covers 14 residues. Written as DNA, the CDR3 is TGCGCCAGCAGCCAAACACAGGGTGGACAGCCCCAGCATTTT. It specifies CASSQTQGGQPQHF.

The rearrangement uses TRBV12-3 or TRBV12-4 and TRBJ1-1; 8 nucleotides align to TRBD1. There are 14 residues in the CDR3. With 6 bases clipped from V and 4 bases from J, the junction kept 7 bases outside the gene matches. This chain's CDR3 is CASSPNRGSTEAFF. DNA of the CDR3: TGTGCCAGCAGCCCTAACAGGGGGAGCACTGAAGCTTTCTTT.

V is TRBV6-1 and J is TRBJ1-1; D is undetermined. From germline, CDR1 is MNHNS and CDR2 SASEGT. V was cut by 2 bases and J by 2 bases, with 9 bases left in between. There are 14 residues in the CDR3. CDR3 sequence: CASSEQTLNTEAFF. The CDR3 DNA reads TGTGCCAGCAGTGAACAGACGTTAAACACTGAAGCTTTCTTT.

The CDR3 DNA is TGTGCCAGCAGCCCGTACAGGGCGGAGGACTATGGCTACACCTTC. The encoded protein is CASSPYRAEDYGYTF. The chain combines TRBV7-2 with TRBJ1-2; tentative D call: TRBD1 (6 bases). V was clipped by 5 bases and J by 3 bases, with 16 bases between them. The CDR3 contains 15 residues. CDR1 and CDR2 from the germline V gene are SGHTA and FQGNSA.

The CDR3 DNA reads as TGCAGCGTTGAATACGGGGCGCGGGACACTGAAGCTTTCTTT. Protein product: CSVEYGARDTEAFF. V usage is TRBV29-1 and J usage is TRBJ1-1; the D gene is possibly TRBD1 (5 bases). Trimming shortened V by 2 bases and J by 3 bases, and 13 bases separated the two germline ends. CDR3 length equals 14 residues. Germline-derived CDR1 and CDR2 are SQVTM and ANQGSEA. The full variable domain, completed using reference TRBV29-1 and TRBJ1-1, is SAVISQKPSRDICQRGTSLTIQCQVDSQVTMMFWYRQQPGQSLTLIATANQGSEATYESGFVIDKFPISRPNLTFSTLTVSNMSPEDSSIYLCSVEYGARDTEAFFGQGTRLTVV.

The chain couples TRBV18 to TRBJ1-1; no definite D call. Between the trimmed V and J ends, which lost 3 bases and 0 bases, there was a span of 5 bases. The CDR3 consists of 13 residues. CDR1 is KGHSH and CDR2 is LQKENI in the germline V gene. The CDR3 reads CASSPGVNTEAFF. DNA of the CDR3: TGTGCCAGCTCACCCGGGGTGAACACTGAAGCTTTCTTT.

This chain uses TRBV11-2 with TRBJ2-7; TRBD2 aligns across 13 bases. The trim removed 0 bases at V and 2 bases at J, leaving 19 bases unmatched. The CDR3 is 22 residues long. Germline V gene sequence: CDR1 SGHAT, CDR2 FQNNGV. The CDR3 sequence is CASSLDLGWTSGRVRNPYEQYF. The CDR3 bases are TGTGCCAGCAGCTTAGATCTTGGGTGGACTAGCGGGAGAGTGAGAAACCCCTACGAGCAGTACTTC.

V usage is TRBV6-6 and J usage is TRBJ2-7; D uncertain. There are 12 residues in the CDR3. V lost 2 bases to trimming and J lost 6 bases, with 8 bases between them. Germline V gene sequence: CDR1 MNHNY, CDR2 SVGAGI (reference sequence). The CDR3: CASSYGRPEQYF. The CDR3 DNA reads as TGTGCCAGCAGTTACGGCCGGCCCGAGCAGTACTTC.

The chain employs TRBV5-1 and TRBJ2-5; no firm D call. The CDR3 length is 13 residues. Germline values: CDR1 SGHRS, CDR2 YFSETQ. V lost 0 bases to trimming and J lost 2 bases, with 5 bases between them. CDR3 sequence (DNA): TGCGCCAGCAGCTTGGAACAACAAGAGACCCAGTACTTC. Translated, it gives CASSLEQQETQYF.

V and J are TRBV7-9 and TRBJ2-5; 7 bases map to TRBD2. CDR3 length: 14 residues. The germline V gene encodes CDR1 SEHNR and CDR2 FQNEAQ (reference sequence). V lost 6 bases to trimming and J lost 1 base; unmatched junction nucleotides: 5. This chain's CDR3 is CASRRAGTQETQYF. The CDR3 DNA is TGTGCCAGCAGACGAGCGGGGACCCAAGAGACCCAGTACTTC.

The rearrangement uses TRBV28 and TRBJ2-4; D might be TRBD1 or TRBD2, each matching 7 bases. There are 13 residues in the CDR3. V was clipped by 6 bases and J by 6 bases, with 12 bases between them. The V gene's germline CDR1 is MDHEN and CDR2 SYDVKM. The CDR3 region is CASRGGGGNIQYF. CDR3 coding DNA: TGTGCCAGCAGGGGAGGGGGCGGAAACATTCAGTACTTC.

Here the CDR3 DNA reads TGCAGCGTGGCAGGTTCGGGACTAGCGGGATCTCAAGGGTATGAGCAGTTCTTC. This codes for CSVAGSGLAGSQGYEQFF. This sequence joins TRBV29-1 and TRBJ2-1; 13 positions match TRBD2. This CDR3 is 18 amino acids long. V lost 6 bases to trimming and J lost 8 bases; unmatched junction nucleotides: 19. Per germline, CDR1 SQVTM and CDR2 ANQGSEA.

The J gene is TRBJ2-2, the V gene TRBV9, with D uncertain. Germline assignment: CDR1 SGDLS and CDR2 YYNGEE. Deletions cut 0 bases from V and 5 bases from J, with 8 bases between. CDR3 length: 14 amino acids. In DNA, the CDR3 is TGTGCCAGCAGCGTAGTAACCTTAACCGGGGAGCTGTTTTTT. Residues: CASSVVTLTGELFF.

The chain recombines TRBV4-2 with TRBJ2-4; no definite D call. Trimming shortened V by 0 bases and J by 6 bases, and 18 bases separated the two germline ends. The CDR3 runs 17 residues. The germline V gene has CDR1 LGHNA and CDR2 YNFKEQ. This chain's CDR3 is CASSQDADSASGNIQYF. The CDR3, as DNA: TGTGCCAGCAGCCAAGACGCCGACTCCGCGTCGGGAAACATTCAGTACTTC.

The chain joins TRBV6-1 to TRBJ2-7; the match to TRBD2 covers 15 bases. The germline V gene encodes CDR1 MNHNS and CDR2 SASEGT. The length of the CDR3 is 16 residues. V shed 10 bases, J shed 5 bases, and the junction held 12 bases outside the gene matches. CDR3 residues: CATNHLGTSGRNEQYF. The CDR3 DNA reads as TGTGCCACCAATCACCTCGGGACTAGCGGGAGGAACGAGCAGTACTTC.

This clonotype was picked up a small number of times. The gene calls are TRBV4-1 and TRBJ2-5, with D perhaps TRBD2 (5 bases). The germline V and J ends were trimmed by 4 bases and 5 bases, with 14 bases remaining between them. This CDR3 contains 14 residues. Looked up from germline, CDR1 is MGHRA and CDR2 is YSYEKL. CDR3 sequence (DNA): TGCGCCAGCAGCCGTGGAGAGGGTCAGGAGACCCAGTACTTC. Protein sequence: CASSRGEGQETQYF.

This chain links TRBV3-1 with TRBJ1-5; D gene uncertain. The germline V gene encodes CDR1 LGHDT and CDR2 YNNKEL (reference sequence). V gave up 7 bases and J gave up 2 bases, with 6 bases separating them. The CDR3 is 12 residues long. The CDR3 DNA reads as TGTGCCAGCAAGGTTGGCAATCAGCCCCAGCATTTT. Translated, it gives CASKVGNQPQHF.

The chain recombines TRBV27 with TRBJ1-2, with D unresolved. Germline assignment: CDR1 MNHEY and CDR2 SMNVEV (reference sequence). V lost 4 bases and J lost 4, with 13 bases in between. This CDR3 is 14 amino acids long. For the CDR3, the DNA is TGTGCCAGCAGTTCTAATCAGGATTTCTATGGCTACACCTTC. Its protein product is CASSSNQDFYGYTF.

The V gene is TRBV7-2, the J gene TRBJ2-2, with TRBD2 identical over 8 bases. Per the germline V gene, CDR1 is SGHTA and CDR2 is FQGNSA. CDR3 length equals 16 residues. The ends lost 8 bases at V and 5 bases at J; junction bases unmatched: 13. CDR3 loop: CASGYPLVAGTGELFF. CDR3 bases: TGTGCCAGCGGATACCCGTTAGTAGCGGGGACCGGGGAGCTGTTTTTT.